The clone carrying this T cell receptor beta chain was picked up a small number of times. Its specificity is unknown. Germline V gene data show CDR1 as MGHRA and CDR2 as YSYEKL. V gave up 3 bases and J gave up 8 bases; unmatched junction bases: 6. The CDR3 contains 14 residues. These data are taken from a study of tumor-infiltrating lymphocytes in primary liver carcinoma. cDNA specific to TCR beta was made from around 530 ng of total RNA, with a constant-region primer employed for priming. Three nested multiplex PCR rounds of slightly modified ARM-PCR generated TCR beta libraries. Each of the first two PCR rounds ran approximately 11 cycles with TRBV1-TRBV30 forward and C-beta reverse primers. TCRdb itself ran the multiplex PCR reads through MiXCR, one entry per CDR3 protein. The repertoire holds some 180,000 distinct CDR3 sequences, approximately 60% seen once, with 72% in the top ten. Findings of the study overall: Less overlap was seen in tumor-adjacent and tumor-blood pairs than in tumor region pairs. Tumors carried a top-250-clone fraction significantly exceeding that of blood (p = 0.039).

It was unsorted whole blood that yielded blood RNA, and germline DNA was also extracted. The V call is TRBV4-1, the J call TRBJ1-2; 10 bases map to TRBD1. This clonotype was sampled from a man aged 35 to 55 with primary liver carcinoma and hepatitis B virus infection. The sequencing input was peripheral blood. DNA of the CDR3: TGCGCCAGCAGCCAGGCCGGGACAGGGGACGGCTACACCTTC. Protein product: CASSQAGTGDGYTF.